This TCR beta chain emerged from a study of metastatic and nonmetastatic thyroid tumors (dated by TCRdb to the early 2020s). Turning to the overall study: Repertoires from peripheral blood and from tumor or nodule tissue samples of malignant and benign thyroid patients were compared. Beyond this particular receptor, the publication reports: TCR beta diversity was reported as significantly higher in malignant tumors than in benign nodules, in both blood and tumor samples.

Libraries came from PCR. Reads for this sample came from an Illumina HiSeq 4000. The TCR beta-chain CDR3 region of each patient was profiled by high-throughput sequencing. Per the original workflow: A classifier to discriminate distant-metastatic papillary thyroid cancer patients was built from CDR3 differences across clinicopathological groups. Repertoire diversity was assessed with the Shannon index, and tumor-blood repertoire similarity with the Morisita-Horn index. In TCRdb, the public reads were trimmed at Q25 with fastp and aligned with MiXCR, with productive beta chains retained. The V and J calls and clone size are TCRdb's, not the authors'. The sample includes approximately 15,000 clones, with around 20% observed a single time. Roughly 13% of the sample goes to the ten largest clones. This clone is termed medium-sized (0.01 to 0.1%). Its antigen target is currently unknown. Qualities for individual bases were not recorded, and no much larger clone is one base off.

No patient had received any treatment before thyroid surgery. Using T-cell receptor beta sequencing, the researchers looked back retrospectively at clinical samples from patients, gathered between the early 2010s and the late 2010s. V is cut back by 5 bases and J by 7 bases, with 8 bases in the junction unmatched. Based on the germline V gene (reference sequence), the CDR1 and CDR2 sequences are LNHDA and SQIVND. The cysteine opens and the phenylalanine closes a CDR3 of 14 amino acids. The kept DNA is CDR3 alone, 42 bases in frame from the first base. Sequences were obtained from blood. The chain couples TRBV19 to TRBJ1-5; 7 junctional bases match TRBD1. This TCR was recovered from a female donor with papillary thyroid cancer or a benign thyroid nodule (not recorded which). Some clones in this sample may be carry-over from other donors' samples. Here the CDR3 is given as CASSLRQGRQPQHF. The DNA sequence is given as TGTGCCAGTAGTCTACGACAGGGACGCCAGCCCCAGCATTTT.